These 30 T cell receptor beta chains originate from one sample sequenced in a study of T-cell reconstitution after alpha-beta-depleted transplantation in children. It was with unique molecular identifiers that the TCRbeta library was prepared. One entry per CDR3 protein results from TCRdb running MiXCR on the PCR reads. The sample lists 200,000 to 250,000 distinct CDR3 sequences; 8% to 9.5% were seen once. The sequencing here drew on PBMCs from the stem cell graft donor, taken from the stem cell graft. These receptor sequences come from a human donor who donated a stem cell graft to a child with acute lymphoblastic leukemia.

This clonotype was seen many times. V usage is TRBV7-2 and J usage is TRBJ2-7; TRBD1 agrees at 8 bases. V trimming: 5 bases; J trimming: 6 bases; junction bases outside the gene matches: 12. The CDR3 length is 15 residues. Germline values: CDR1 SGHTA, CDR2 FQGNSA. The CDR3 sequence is CASSLQMTGDGEQYF. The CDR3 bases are TGTGCCAGCAGCCTCCAAATGACAGGGGACGGCGAGCAGTACTTC.

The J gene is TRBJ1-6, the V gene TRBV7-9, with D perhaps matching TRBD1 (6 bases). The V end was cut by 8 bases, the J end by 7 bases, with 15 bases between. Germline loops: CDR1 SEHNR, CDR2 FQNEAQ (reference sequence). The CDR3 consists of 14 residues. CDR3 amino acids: CASAGGQSNSPLHF. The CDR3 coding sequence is TGTGCCAGCGCGGGCGGACAGTCGAATTCACCCCTCCACTTT.

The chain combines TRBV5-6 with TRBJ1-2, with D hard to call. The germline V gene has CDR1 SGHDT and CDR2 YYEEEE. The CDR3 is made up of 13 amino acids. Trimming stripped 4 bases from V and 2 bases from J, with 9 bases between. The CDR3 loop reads CASSPTGNYGYTF. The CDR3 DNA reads TGTGCCAGCAGCCCGACTGGAAACTATGGCTACACCTTC.

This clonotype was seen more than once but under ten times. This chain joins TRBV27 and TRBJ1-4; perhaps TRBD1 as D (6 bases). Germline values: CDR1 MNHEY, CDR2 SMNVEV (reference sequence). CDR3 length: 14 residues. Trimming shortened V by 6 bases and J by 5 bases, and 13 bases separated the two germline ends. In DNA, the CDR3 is TGTGCCAGCAGCCTTTGGGGGGCCAATGAAAAACTGTTTTTT. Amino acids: CASSLWGANEKLFF. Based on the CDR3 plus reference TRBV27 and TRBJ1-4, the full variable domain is EAQVTQNPRYLITVTGKKLTVTCSQNMNHEYMSWYRQDPGLGLRQIYYSMNVEVTDKGDVPEGYKVSRKEKRNFPLILESPSPNQTSLYFCASSLWGANEKLFFGSGTQLSVL.

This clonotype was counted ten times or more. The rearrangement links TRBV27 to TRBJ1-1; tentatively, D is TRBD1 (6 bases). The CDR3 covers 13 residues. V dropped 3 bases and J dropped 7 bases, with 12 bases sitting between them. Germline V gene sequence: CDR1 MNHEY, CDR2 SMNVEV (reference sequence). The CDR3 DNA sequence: TGTGCCAGCAGTTTTAGGCCAGGGGTTGAAGCTTTCTTT. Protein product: CASSFRPGVEAFF.

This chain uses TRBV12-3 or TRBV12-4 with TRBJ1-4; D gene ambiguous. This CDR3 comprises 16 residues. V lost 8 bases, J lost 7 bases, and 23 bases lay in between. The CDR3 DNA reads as TGTGCCAGCTCCCCCCAAGGTGCGGCCCTGAGTGAAAAACTGTTTTTT. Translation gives CASSPQGAALSEKLFF.

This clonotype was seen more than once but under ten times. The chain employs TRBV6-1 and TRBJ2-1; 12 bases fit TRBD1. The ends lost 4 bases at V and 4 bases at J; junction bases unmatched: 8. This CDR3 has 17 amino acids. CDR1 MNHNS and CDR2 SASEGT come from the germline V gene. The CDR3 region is CASSVGTGGLSYNEQFF. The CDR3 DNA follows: TGTGCCAGCAGTGTGGGGACAGGGGGCTTATCGTACAATGAGCAGTTCTTC.

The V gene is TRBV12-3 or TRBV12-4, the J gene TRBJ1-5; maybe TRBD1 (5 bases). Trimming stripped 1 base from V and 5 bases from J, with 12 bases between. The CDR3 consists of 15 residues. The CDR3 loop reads CASSLVQGGDQPQHF. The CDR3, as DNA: TGTGCCAGCAGTTTAGTGCAGGGCGGCGATCAGCCCCAGCATTTT.

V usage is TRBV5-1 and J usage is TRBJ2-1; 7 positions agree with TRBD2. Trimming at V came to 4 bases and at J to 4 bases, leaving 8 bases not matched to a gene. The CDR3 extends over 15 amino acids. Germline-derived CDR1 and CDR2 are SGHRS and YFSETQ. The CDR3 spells CASSRGEDAYNEQFF. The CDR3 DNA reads TGCGCCAGCAGCCGGGGGGAGGATGCTTACAATGAGCAGTTCTTC.

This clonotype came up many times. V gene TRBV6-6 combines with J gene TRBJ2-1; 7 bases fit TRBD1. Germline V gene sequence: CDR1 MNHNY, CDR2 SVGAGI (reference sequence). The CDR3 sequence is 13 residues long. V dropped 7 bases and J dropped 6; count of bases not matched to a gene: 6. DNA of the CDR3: TGTGCCAGCAACTACGGGACAGTCAATGAGCAGTTCTTC. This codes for CASNYGTVNEQFF.

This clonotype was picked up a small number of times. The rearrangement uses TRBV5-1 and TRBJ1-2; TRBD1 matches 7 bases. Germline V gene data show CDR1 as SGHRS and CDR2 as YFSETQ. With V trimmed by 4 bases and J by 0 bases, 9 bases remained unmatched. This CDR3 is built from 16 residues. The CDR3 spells CASSPRPGQSNYGYTF. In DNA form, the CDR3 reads TGCGCCAGCAGCCCACGCCCGGGACAGTCTAACTATGGCTACACCTTC.

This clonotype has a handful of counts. The CDR3 region has the DNA TGTGCCAGCAGTCCCGAGAACAGAAAACTGTTTTTT. Amino acid sequence: CASSPENRKLFF. The chain uses TRBV6-6 and TRBJ1-4; D is ambiguous. Germline values: CDR1 MNHNY, CDR2 SVGAGI (reference sequence). CDR3 length equals 12 residues. The V and J ends lost 5 bases and 10 bases respectively, with 11 bases between them.

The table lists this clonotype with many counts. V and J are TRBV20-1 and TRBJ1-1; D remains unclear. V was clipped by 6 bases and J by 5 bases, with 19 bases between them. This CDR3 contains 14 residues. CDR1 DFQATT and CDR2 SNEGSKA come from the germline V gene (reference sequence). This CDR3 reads CSARLKVLGTEAFF. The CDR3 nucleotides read TGCAGTGCCCGATTAAAGGTATTGGGGACTGAAGCTTTCTTT.

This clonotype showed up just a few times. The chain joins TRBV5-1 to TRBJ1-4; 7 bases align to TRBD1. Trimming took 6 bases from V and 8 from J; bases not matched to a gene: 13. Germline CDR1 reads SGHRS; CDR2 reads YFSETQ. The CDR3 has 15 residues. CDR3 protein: CASTRGGPTGEKLFF. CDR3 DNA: TGCGCCAGCACCAGGGGGGGGCCTACGGGGGAAAAACTGTTTTTT.

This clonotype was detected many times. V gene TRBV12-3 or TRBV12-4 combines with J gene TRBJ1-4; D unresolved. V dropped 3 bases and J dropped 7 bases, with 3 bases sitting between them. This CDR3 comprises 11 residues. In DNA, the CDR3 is TGTGCCAGCAGTTTTAGTGAAAAACTGTTTTTT. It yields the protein CASSFSEKLFF.

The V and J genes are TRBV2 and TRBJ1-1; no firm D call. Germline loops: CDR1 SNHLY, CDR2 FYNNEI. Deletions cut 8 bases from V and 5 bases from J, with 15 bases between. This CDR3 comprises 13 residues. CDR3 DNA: TGTGCCAGCCTGTCAGGTCCACGGACTGAAGCTTTCTTT. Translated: CASLSGPRTEAFF.

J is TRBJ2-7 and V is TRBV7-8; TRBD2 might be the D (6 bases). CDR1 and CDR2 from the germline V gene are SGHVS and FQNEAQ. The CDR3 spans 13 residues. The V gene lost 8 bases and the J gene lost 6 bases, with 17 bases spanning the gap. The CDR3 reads CASGAGSGSEQYF. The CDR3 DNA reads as TGTGCCAGCGGGGCGGGGTCGGGTAGCGAGCAGTACTTC.

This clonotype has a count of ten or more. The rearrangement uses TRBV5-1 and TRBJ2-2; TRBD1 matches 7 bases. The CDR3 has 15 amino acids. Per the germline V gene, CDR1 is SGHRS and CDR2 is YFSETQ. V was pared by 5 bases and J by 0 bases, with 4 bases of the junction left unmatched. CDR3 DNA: TGCGCCAGCAGGAGACAGGGTCCGAACACCGGGGAGCTGTTTTTT. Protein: CASRRQGPNTGELFF.

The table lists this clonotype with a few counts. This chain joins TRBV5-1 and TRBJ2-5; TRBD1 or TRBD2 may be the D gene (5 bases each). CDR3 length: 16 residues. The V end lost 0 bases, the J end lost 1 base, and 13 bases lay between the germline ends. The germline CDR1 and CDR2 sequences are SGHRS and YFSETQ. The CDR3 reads CASSLVLAGSQETQYF. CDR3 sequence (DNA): TGCGCCAGCAGCTTGGTCCTAGCAGGGAGCCAAGAGACCCAGTACTTC.

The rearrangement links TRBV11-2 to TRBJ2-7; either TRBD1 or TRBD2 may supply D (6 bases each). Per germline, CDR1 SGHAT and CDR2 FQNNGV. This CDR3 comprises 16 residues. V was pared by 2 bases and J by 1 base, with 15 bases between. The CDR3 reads CASSLMGARGSYEQYF. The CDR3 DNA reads TGTGCCAGCAGCTTAATGGGGGCGCGGGGTTCCTACGAGCAGTACTTC.

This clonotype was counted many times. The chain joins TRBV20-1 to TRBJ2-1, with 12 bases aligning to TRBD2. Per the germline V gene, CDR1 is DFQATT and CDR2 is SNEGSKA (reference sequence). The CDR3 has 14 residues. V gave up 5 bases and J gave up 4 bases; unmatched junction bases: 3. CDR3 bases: TGCAGTGCTGTAGGACTAGCGGGATACAATGAGCAGTTCTTC. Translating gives CSAVGLAGYNEQFF.

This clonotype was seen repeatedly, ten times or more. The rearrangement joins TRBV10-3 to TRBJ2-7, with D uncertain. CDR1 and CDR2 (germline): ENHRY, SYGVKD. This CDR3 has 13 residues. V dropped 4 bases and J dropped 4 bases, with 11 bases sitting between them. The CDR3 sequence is CAISVQEPYEQYF. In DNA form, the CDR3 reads TGTGCCATCAGTGTGCAGGAGCCTTACGAGCAGTACTTC.

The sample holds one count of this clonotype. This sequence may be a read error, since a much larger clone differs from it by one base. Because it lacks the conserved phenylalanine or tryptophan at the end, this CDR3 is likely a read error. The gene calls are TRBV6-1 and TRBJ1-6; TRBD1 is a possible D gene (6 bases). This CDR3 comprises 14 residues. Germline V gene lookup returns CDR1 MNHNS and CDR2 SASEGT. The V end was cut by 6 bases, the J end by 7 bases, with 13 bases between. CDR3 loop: CASSLQGLNSPLHC. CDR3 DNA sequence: TGTGCCAGCAGCCTTCAGGGGCTGAATTCACCCCTCCACTGT.

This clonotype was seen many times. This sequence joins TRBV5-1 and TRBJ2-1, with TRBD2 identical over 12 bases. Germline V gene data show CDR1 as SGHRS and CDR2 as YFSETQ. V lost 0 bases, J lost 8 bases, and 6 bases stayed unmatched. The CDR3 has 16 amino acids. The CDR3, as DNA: TGCGCCAGCAGCTTGGGAGCTAGCGGGGGGGCATATGAGCAGTTCTTC. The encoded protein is CASSLGASGGAYEQFF.

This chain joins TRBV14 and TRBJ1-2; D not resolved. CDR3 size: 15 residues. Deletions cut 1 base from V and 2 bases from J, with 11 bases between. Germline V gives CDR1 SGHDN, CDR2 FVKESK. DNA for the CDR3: TGTGCCAGCAGCCAAGTAGGGTCGAGGAACTATGGCTACACCTTC. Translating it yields CASSQVGSRNYGYTF.

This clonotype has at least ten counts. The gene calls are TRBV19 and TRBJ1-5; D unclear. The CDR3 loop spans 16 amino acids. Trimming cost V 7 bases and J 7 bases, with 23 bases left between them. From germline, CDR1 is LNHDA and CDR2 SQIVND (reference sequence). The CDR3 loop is CASNIMGSNKWQPQHF. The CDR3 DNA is TGTGCCAGTAATATTATGGGGAGTAACAAGTGGCAGCCCCAGCATTTT. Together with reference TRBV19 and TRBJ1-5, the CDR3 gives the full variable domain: DGGITQSPKYLFRKEGQNVTLSCEQNLNHDAMYWYRQDPGQGLRLIYYSQIVNDFQKGDIAEGYSVSREKKESFPLTVTSAQKNPTAFYLCASNIMGSNKWQPQHFGDGTRLSIL.

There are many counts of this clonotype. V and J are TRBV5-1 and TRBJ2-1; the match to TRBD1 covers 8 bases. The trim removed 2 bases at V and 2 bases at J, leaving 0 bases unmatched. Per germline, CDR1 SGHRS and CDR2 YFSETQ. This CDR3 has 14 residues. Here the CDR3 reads CASSLQGAYNEQFF. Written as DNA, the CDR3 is TGCGCCAGCAGCTTACAGGGGGCCTACAATGAGCAGTTCTTC.

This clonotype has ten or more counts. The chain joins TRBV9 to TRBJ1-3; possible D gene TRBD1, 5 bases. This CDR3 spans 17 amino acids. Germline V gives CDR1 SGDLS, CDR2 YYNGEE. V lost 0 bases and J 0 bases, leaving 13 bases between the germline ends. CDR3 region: CASSVAPGTPSGNTIYF. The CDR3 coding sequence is TGTGCCAGCAGCGTAGCACCCGGGACCCCCTCTGGAAACACCATATATTTT.

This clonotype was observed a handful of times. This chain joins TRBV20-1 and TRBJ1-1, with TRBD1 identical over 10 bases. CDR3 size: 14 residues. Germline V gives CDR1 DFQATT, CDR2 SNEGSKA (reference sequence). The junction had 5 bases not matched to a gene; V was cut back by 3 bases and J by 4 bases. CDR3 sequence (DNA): TGCAGTGCTAGGACAGGGGGCGACGGCACTGAAGCTTTCTTT. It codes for CSARTGGDGTEAFF.

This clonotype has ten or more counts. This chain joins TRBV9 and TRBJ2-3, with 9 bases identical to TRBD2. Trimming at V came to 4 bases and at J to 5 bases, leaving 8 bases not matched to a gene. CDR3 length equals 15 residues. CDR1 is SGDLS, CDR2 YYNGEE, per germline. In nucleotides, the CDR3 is TGTGCCAGCAGCTCCGGGACTAGCCGTATAGATACGCAGTATTTT. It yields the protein CASSSGTSRIDTQYF.